This T cell receptor beta chain was observed in a study of long-term antiretroviral therapy in people with HIV. Details on this clone: The antigen remains undetermined.

Study-level points and caveats: Diversity increased after ART yet remained lower than in transplant donor controls.

Run at survey level, the immunoSEQ assay was version v3.0. Assay: immunoSEQ multiplex PCR; the TCRdb copy retains only in-frame clones and omits some. This sample carries 15,000 or so clones, about 85% of them seen once, and the ten largest clones take about 14%. Germline CDR1 is PRHDT and CDR2 is FYEKMQ (reference sequence). V was clipped by 5 bases and J by 5 bases, with 12 bases between them. The CDR3 contains 13 residues. The chain is built from TRBV13 and TRBJ2-5, with a possible D match to TRBD2 (6 bases). The material sequenced was unsorted PBMCs, taken about 1.2 years before starting antiretroviral therapy. The receptor comes from a man younger than 40 with HIV. As DNA, the CDR3 is TGTGCCAGCAGCGCCCGGGGGTTTGAGACCCAGTACTTC. It is translated as CASSARGFETQYF.